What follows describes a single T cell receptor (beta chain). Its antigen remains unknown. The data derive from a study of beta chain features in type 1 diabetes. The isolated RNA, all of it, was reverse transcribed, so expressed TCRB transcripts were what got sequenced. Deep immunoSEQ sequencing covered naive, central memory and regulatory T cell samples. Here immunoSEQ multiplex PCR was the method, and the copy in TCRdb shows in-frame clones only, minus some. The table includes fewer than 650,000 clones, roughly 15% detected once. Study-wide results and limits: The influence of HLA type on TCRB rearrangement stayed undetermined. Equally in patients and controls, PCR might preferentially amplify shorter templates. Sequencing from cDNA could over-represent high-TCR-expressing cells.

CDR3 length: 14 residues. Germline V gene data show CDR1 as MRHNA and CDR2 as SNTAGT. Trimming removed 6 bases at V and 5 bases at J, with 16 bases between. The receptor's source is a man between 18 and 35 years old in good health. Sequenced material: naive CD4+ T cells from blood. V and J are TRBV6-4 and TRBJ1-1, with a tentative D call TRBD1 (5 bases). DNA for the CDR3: TGTGCCAGCAGCCCGGACGGGGGAGGTACTGAAGCTTTCTTT. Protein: CASSPDGGGTEAFF.